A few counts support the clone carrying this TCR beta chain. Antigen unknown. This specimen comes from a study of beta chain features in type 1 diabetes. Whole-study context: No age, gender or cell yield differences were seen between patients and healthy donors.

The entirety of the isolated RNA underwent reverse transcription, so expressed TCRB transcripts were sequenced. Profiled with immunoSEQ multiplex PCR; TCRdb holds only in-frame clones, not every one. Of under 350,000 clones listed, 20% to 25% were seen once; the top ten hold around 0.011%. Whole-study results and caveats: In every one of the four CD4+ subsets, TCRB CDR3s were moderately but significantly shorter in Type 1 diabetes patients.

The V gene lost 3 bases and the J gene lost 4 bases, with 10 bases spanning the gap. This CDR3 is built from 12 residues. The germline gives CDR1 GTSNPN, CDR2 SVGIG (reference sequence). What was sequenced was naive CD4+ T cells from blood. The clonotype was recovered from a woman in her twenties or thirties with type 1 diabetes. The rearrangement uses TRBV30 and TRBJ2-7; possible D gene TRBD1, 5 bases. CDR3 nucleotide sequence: TGTGCCTGGAGAAGGACACCTTACGAGCAGTACTTC. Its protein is CAWRRTPYEQYF. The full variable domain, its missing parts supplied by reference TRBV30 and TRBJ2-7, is SQTIHQWPATLVQPVGSPLSLECTVEGTSNPNLYWYRQAAGRGLQLLFYSVGIGQISSEVPQNLSASRPQDRQFILSSKKLLLSDSGFYLCAWRRTPYEQYFGPGTRLTVT.